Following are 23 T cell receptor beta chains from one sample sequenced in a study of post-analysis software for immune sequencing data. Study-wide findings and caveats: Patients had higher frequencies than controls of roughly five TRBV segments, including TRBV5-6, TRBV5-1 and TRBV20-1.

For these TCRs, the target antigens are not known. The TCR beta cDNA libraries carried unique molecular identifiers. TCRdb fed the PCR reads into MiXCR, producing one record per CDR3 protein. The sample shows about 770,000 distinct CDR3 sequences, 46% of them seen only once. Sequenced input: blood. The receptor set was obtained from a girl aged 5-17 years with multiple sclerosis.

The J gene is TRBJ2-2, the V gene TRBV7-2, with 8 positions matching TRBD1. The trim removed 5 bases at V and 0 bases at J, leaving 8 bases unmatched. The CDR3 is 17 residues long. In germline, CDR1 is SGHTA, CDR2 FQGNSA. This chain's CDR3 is CASSLRQGRSNTGELFF. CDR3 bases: TGTGCCAGCAGCCTCCGACAGGGGAGGTCGAACACCGGGGAGCTGTTTTTT.

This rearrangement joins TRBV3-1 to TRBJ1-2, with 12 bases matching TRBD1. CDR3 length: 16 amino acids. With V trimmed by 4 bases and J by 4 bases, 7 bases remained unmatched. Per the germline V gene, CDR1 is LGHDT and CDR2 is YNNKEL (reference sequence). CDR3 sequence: CASSRGTGGGVYGYTF. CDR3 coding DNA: TGTGCCAGCAGCCGGGGGACAGGGGGCGGAGTCTATGGCTACACCTTC.

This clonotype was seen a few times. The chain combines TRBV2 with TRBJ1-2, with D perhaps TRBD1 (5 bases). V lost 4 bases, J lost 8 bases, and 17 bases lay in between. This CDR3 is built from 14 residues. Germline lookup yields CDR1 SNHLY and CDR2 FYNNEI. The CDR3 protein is CASSGQKGRDGYTF. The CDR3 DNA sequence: TGTGCCAGCAGTGGTCAGAAGGGGCGCGACGGCTACACCTTC.

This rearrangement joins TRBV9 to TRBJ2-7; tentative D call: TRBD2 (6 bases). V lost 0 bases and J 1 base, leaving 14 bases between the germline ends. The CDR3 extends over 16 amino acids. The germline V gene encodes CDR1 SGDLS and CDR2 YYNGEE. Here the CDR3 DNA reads TGTGCCAGCAGCGTAGCTTCGGAGGGAGGATCCTACGAGCAGTACTTC. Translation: CASSVASEGGSYEQYF.

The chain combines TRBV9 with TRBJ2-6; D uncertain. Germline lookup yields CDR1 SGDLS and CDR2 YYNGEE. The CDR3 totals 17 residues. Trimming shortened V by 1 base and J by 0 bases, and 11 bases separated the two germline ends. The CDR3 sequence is CASSVTGQYSGANVLTF. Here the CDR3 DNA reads TGTGCCAGCAGCGTAACCGGTCAGTACTCTGGGGCCAACGTCCTGACTTTC.

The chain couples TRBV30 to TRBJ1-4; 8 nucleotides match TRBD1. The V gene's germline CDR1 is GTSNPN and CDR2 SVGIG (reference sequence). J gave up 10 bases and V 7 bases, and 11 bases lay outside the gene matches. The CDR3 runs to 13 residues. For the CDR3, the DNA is TGTGCCTACAAAACCGGGACAGGAGGAAAACTGTTTTTT. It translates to CAYKTGTGGKLFF.

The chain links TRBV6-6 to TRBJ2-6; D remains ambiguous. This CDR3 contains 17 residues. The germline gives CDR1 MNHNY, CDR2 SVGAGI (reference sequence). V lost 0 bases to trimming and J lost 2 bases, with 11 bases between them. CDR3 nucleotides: TGTGCCAGCAGTTACTCGAACCGGGTGGCTGGGGCCAACGTCCTGACTTTC. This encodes CASSYSNRVAGANVLTF.

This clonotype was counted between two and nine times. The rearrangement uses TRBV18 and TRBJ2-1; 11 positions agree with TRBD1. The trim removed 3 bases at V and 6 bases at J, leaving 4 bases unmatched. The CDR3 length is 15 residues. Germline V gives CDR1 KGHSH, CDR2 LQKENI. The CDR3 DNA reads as TGTGCCAGCTCACCTCGGGGGACAGGGGGCAATGAGCAGTTCTTC. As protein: CASSPRGTGGNEQFF.

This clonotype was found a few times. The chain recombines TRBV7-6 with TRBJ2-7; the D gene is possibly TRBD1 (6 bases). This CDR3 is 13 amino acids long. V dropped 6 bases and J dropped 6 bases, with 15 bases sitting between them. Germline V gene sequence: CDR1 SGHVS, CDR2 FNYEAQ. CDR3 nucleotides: TGTGCCAGCAGTTTCCGGGACATTGGCGAGCAGTACTTC. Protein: CASSFRDIGEQYF.

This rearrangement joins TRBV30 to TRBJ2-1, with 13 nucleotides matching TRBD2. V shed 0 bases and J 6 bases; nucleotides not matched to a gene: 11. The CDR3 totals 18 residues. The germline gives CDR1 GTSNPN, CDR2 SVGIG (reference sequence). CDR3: CAWSVLRTSGSWRNEQFF. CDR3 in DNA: TGTGCCTGGAGTGTACTAAGGACTAGCGGGAGTTGGCGCAATGAGCAGTTCTTC.

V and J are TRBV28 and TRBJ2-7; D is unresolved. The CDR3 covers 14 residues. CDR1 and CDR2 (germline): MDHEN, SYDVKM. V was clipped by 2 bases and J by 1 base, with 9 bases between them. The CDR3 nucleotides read TGTGCCAGCAGTTTAGCGCCCCGATCCTACGAGCAGTACTTC. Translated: CASSLAPRSYEQYF.

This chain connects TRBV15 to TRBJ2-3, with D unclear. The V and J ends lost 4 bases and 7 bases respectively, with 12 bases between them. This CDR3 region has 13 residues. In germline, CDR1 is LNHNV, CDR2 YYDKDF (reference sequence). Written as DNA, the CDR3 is TGTGCCACCAGCACGGAGCCCGCGAATACGCAGTATTTT. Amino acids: CATSTEPANTQYF.

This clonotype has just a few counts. The CDR3 is CASSLVSRSYEQYF. CDR3 in DNA: TGTGCCAGCAGCTTAGTTTCTAGGAGCTACGAGCAGTACTTC. This sequence joins TRBV7-2 and TRBJ2-7; D not resolved. V dropped 1 base and J dropped 3 bases, with 10 bases sitting between them. There are 14 residues in the CDR3. From germline, CDR1 is SGHTA and CDR2 FQGNSA.

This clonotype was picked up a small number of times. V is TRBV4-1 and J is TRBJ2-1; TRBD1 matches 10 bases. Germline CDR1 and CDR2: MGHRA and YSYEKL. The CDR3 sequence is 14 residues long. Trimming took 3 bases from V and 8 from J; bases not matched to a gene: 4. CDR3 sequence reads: CASSQGTGEDEQFF. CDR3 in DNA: TGCGCCAGCAGCCAGGGGACAGGGGAGGATGAGCAGTTCTTC.

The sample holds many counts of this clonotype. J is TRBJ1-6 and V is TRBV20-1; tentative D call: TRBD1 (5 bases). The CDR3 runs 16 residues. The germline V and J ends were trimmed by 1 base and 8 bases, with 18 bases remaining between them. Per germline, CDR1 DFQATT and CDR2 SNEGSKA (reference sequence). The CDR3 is CSARGAGQGTDSPLHF. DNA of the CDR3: TGCAGTGCTAGAGGGGCGGGGCAGGGTACGGATTCACCCCTCCACTTT.

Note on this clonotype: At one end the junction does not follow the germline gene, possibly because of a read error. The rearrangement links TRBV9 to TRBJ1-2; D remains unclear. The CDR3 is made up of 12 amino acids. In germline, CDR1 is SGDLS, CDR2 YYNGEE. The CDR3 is CASGGANHGYTF. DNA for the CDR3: TGTGCCAGCGGAGGAGCTAACCATGGCTACACCTTC.

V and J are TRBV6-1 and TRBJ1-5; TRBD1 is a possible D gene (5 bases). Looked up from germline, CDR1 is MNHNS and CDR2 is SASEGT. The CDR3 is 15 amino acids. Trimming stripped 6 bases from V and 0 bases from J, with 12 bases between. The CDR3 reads CASSPYDSSNQPQHF. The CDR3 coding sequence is TGTGCCAGCAGCCCTTACGACAGTAGCAATCAGCCCCAGCATTTT.

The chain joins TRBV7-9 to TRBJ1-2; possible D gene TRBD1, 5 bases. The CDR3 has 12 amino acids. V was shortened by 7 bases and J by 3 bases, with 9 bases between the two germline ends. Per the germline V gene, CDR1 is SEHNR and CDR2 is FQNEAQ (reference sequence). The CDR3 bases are TGTGCCAGCAACCAGGGTGACTATGGCTACACCTTC. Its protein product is CASNQGDYGYTF.

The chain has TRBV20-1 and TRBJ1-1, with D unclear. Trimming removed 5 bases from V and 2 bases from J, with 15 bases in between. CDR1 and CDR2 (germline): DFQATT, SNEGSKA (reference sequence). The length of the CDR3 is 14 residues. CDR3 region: CSAPQLTDNTEAFF. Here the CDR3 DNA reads TGCAGTGCTCCCCAGCTGACGGATAACACTGAAGCTTTCTTT.

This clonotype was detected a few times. CDR3 sequence (DNA): TGTGCCAGCAGGAAACAGGGGGGGGTCTATGGCTACACCTTC. Residues: CASRKQGGVYGYTF. The chain couples TRBV12-3 or TRBV12-4 to TRBJ1-2; TRBD1 matches 8 bases. Trimming cost V 6 bases and J 4 bases; bases outside gene matches: 7. There are 14 residues in the CDR3.

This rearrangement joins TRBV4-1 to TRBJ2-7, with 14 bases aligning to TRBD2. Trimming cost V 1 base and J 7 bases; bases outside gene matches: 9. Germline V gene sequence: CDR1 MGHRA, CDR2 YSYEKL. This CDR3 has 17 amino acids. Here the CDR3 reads CASSQGGLAGDFNEQYF. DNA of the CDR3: TGCGCCAGCAGCCAAGGGGGACTAGCGGGAGACTTCAATGAGCAGTACTTC.

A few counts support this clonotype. DNA of the CDR3: TGTGCCACCCACTCGGGGGGGATGAACACTGAAGCTTTCTTT. Amino acid sequence: CATHSGGMNTEAFF. The chain couples TRBV10-3 to TRBJ1-1; weak D call: TRBD1 (5 bases). Germline CDR1 ENHRY, CDR2 SYGVKD. Deletions cut 10 bases from V and 0 bases from J, with 15 bases between. The CDR3 is made up of 14 amino acids.

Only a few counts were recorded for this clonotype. This CDR3 reads CSARDGAGGPNEQFF. Here the CDR3 DNA reads TGCAGTGCTAGAGATGGGGCGGGAGGGCCGAATGAGCAGTTCTTC. V usage is TRBV20-1 and J usage is TRBJ2-1, with TRBD2 matching over 9 bases. This CDR3 comprises 15 residues. CDR1 and CDR2 (germline): DFQATT, SNEGSKA (reference sequence). The V and J ends lost 0 bases and 7 bases, in that order; junction bases with no gene match: 7.